This T cell receptor (beta chain) was documented in a study of beta chain features in type 1 diabetes. General study findings and limits: Shorter TCRB CDR3s, moderately but significantly so, marked every one of the four CD4+ subsets in Type 1 diabetes patients.

The ends lost 0 bases at V and 4 bases at J; junction bases unmatched: 13. Germline lookup yields CDR1 LGHNA and CDR2 YSLEER. This CDR3 has 18 amino acids. Isolated RNA was reverse transcribed in full, so expressed TCRB transcripts were sequenced. Sequencing was performed with immunoSEQ multiplex PCR; in TCRdb, only in-frame clones are kept and a portion is missing. The repertoire holds tens of thousands of clones, with 68% as singletons. With respect to this clone: Its antigen is unknown.

This TCR was sampled from a woman aged 40 to 50 with type 1 diabetes. The chain employs TRBV4-3 and TRBJ2-3, with TRBD1 identical over 7 bases. Source material: stem cell memory CD4+ T cells from blood. CDR3 in amino acids: CASSQDLPTGLTSDTQYF. As DNA, the CDR3 is TGCGCCAGCAGCCAAGATTTACCGACAGGGTTAACGTCAGATACGCAGTATTTT.